The T cell receptor beta chain described here comes from a study of T cell changes during pregnancy in multiple sclerosis. Produced via immunoSEQ multiplex PCR; TCRdb's table is partial and in-frame only. Among 40,000 to 50,000 clones, roughly nine tenths were seen once, and the ten largest hold about 6.7%. Germline V gene lookup returns CDR1 MDHEN and CDR2 SYDVKM. The J segment lost 5 bases and the V segment lost 3 bases, leaving 9 bases of the junction unmatched. The CDR3 has 17 residues. This clone was found once. This sequence was found in a female donor with multiple sclerosis, enrolled in a pregnancy study. The sequencing here drew on CD8+ T cells from peripheral blood mononuclear cells, taken in the third trimester of pregnancy. The chain links TRBV28 to TRBJ2-5; TRBD2 matches 13 bases. The chain's CDR3 is CASSLGLAGNIGETQYF. The CDR3 region has the DNA TGTGCCAGCAGTTTGGGACTAGCGGGAAACATAGGGGAGACCCAGTACTTC.